This entry concerns a single T cell receptor beta chain. What it binds is not known. These data originate in a study of T cell responses to AZD1222 COVID-19 vaccine. General study findings and limits: None of the repertoires were sampled until the peak T cell response had passed. Spike-specific TCR breadth and depth rose after two AZD1222 doses.

TCRdb keeps only in-frame clones here, not all; method: immunoSEQ multiplex PCR. This sample has 70,000 to 85,000 clones, with roughly 80% found just once. CDR3 size: 14 residues. Looked up from germline, CDR1 is SGHTA and CDR2 is FQGNSA. The ends were cut back, 6 bases at V and 3 bases at J, with 15 bases in the middle. The J gene is TRBJ2-7, the V gene TRBV7-2; D gene unclear. This TCR was sampled from an adult in good health. The sequences come from peripheral blood, collected on day 0 of AZD1222 vaccination. In DNA form, the CDR3 reads TGTGCCAGCAGACAAGGCGGTGCTTTCTACGAGCAGTACTTC. It codes for CASRQGGAFYEQYF.